The present entry profiles one T cell receptor beta chain with its context. Trimming took off 2 bases at V and 5 bases at J, with 13 bases between the two ends. This CDR3 region has 14 residues. Per the germline V gene, CDR1 is SGHTS and CDR2 is YDEGEE. This record comes from a study of blood T cell repertoires in COVID-19. Turning to the study itself: Sites in the United States, Italy and Spain provided acute and convalescent COVID-19 samples. In each case, the material was cDNA or gDNA derived from T cells, B-cell-depleted T cells, or PBMCs.

The table came from immunoSEQ multiplex PCR; TCRdb's copy has only in-frame clones and leaves some out. The sample lists 250,000 to 350,000 clones; over 75% were seen once. This sequence originates from a woman in her fifties or sixties who had recovered from COVID-19. This chain joins TRBV5-8 and TRBJ1-1; D gene uncertain. Sequenced material: peripheral blood. CDR3 in amino acids: CASSFEGGSTEAFF. The CDR3 region has the DNA TGTGCCAGCAGCTTCGAGGGAGGGAGTACTGAAGCTTTCTTT.